A single sample is the source of the 10 T cell receptor beta chains below, sequenced in a study of shared clonotypes between healthy human individuals (dated by TCRdb to about 2020). Libraries were built with the immunoSEQ multiplex PCR assay. The source is immuneACCESS, and TCRdb retained only in-frame sequences with V and J called. Part of the clones is not carried over; for the studies checked, unresolved V genes explain less than half of this, and the remainder is unexplained. The sample data list 2.3 million or so clones, and approximately 95% of these were observed just once. The top ten clones comprise approximately 0.4% of the sample. The material sequenced was naive CD4+ T cells from PBMCs. The cell subset or site label for this specimen denotes: CD45RA+ positively selected. The origin of the receptors is a man in his late teens or twenties in good health. Some clones in this sample may be carry-over from other donors' samples.

The genes are TRBV6-5 and TRBJ2-5, with a tentative D call TRBD2 (5 bases). Trimming removed 5 bases from V and 5 bases from J, with 12 bases in between. Looked up from germline, CDR1 is MNHEY and CDR2 is SVGAGI. This CDR3 contains 13 residues. The CDR3 sequence is CASSRGGKETQYF. As DNA, the CDR3 is TGTGCCAGCAGTCGGGGTGGGAAGGAGACCCAGTACTTC.

This clone was seen once. The rearrangement links TRBV9 to TRBJ2-5; 12 nucleotides agree with TRBD2. In germline, CDR1 is SGDLS, CDR2 YYNGEE. Trimming took 1 base from V and 6 from J; bases not matched to a gene: 4. The CDR3 loop spans 15 amino acids. The CDR3 reads CASSVLAGGRQTQYF. CDR3 bases: TGTGCCAGCAGCGTACTAGCGGGAGGGCGACAGACCCAGTACTTC.

The chain couples TRBV7-2 to TRBJ2-1, with 7 bases that match TRBD1. CDR3 size: 15 residues. Germline assignment: CDR1 SGHTA and CDR2 FQGNSA. The trim removed 0 bases at V and 3 bases at J, leaving 2 bases unmatched. The CDR3 nucleotides are TGTGCCAGCAGCTTAGCTCACAGGGGCTACAATGAGCAGTTCTTC. It codes for CASSLAHRGYNEQFF.

The chain recombines TRBV30 with TRBJ2-1; TRBD2 matches at 12 bases. Germline trimming cut 3 bases from V and 8 bases from J; bases unmatched to any gene: 14. The germline gives CDR1 GTSNPN, CDR2 SVGIG (reference sequence). The CDR3 is 17 amino acids. The CDR3 sequence: CAWREPKTSGSSDEQFF. CDR3 nucleotide sequence: TGTGCCTGGAGGGAGCCTAAGACTAGCGGGAGTAGCGATGAGCAGTTCTTC.

Concerning this clone itself: An end of the junction does not agree with germline; a read error may underlie this. The rearrangement uses TRBV30 and TRBJ2-1; 8 bases align to TRBD2. Germline assignment: CDR1 GTSNPN and CDR2 SVGIG (reference sequence). This CDR3 has 15 amino acids. CDR3 sequence reads: CAQKGSGISHNEQFF. The CDR3 coding sequence is TGTGCCCAGAAGGGTAGCGGGATCTCCCACAATGAGCAGTTCTTC.

The J gene is TRBJ2-5, the V gene TRBV7-9; D is perhaps TRBD1 or TRBD2 (5 bases each). The CDR3 runs to 16 residues. The germline V and J ends were trimmed by 4 bases and 5 bases, with 20 bases remaining between them. Germline V gene data show CDR1 as SEHNR and CDR2 as FQNEAQ (reference sequence). CDR3 DNA sequence: TGTGCCAGCAGCTCTCAACCTTCAGGGAGAAGGGAGACCCAGTACTTC. Its translation is CASSSQPSGRRETQYF.

Only a few counts were recorded for this clone. The chain is built from TRBV6-1 and TRBJ1-5, with D maybe TRBD1 (5 bases). Trimming removed 3 bases from V and 4 bases from J, with 13 bases in between. In germline, CDR1 is MNHNS, CDR2 SASEGT. This CDR3 has 15 residues. CDR3 protein: CASSEGPGSNQPQHF. CDR3 nucleotides: TGTGCCAGCAGTGAGGGGCCTGGATCGAATCAGCCCCAGCATTTT.

The chain recombines TRBV18 with TRBJ2-7, with D possibly TRBD1 on 6 matching bases. With 7 bases removed from V and 4 bases from J, the gap between germline ends came to 23 bases. The CDR3 has 16 residues. CDR1 KGHSH and CDR2 LQKENI come from the germline V gene. The CDR3 nucleotides are TGTGCCAGCTTAGAGAGCAGGGGTTCGACGAGGTACGAGCAGTACTTC. This encodes CASLESRGSTRYEQYF.

V usage is TRBV25-1 and J usage is TRBJ2-1; D tentatively reads TRBD1 or TRBD2 (5 bases each). CDR1 is MGHDK, CDR2 SYGVNS, per germline. This CDR3 comprises 15 residues. The V end lost 1 base, the J end lost 4 bases, and 11 bases lay between the germline ends. The CDR3 DNA reads as TGTGCCAGCAGTGAATTTTTGGGACGGTACAATGAGCAGTTCTTC. Amino acid sequence: CASSEFLGRYNEQFF.

This clone was counted a single time. V is TRBV27 and J is TRBJ2-7; tentative D call: TRBD2 (6 bases). Trimming removed 7 bases at V and 1 base at J, with 20 bases between. Germline assignment: CDR1 MNHEY and CDR2 SMNVEV (reference sequence). This CDR3 region has 16 residues. The CDR3 is CASKFNGGPSSYEQYF. CDR3 coding DNA: TGTGCCAGCAAGTTTAACGGGGGACCATCTTCCTACGAGCAGTACTTC.